This entry lists 20 T cell receptor beta chains sequenced from one sample in a study of blood T cells in healthy people across ages (dated by TCRdb to the mid-2010s). To prepare the library, 5' RACE was applied. This sample was sequenced with an Illumina HiSeq 2500. A second PCR of roughly 7 to 12 cycles was performed with a sample-barcoded 5' primer and a J-beta primer mix. The public sequencing data were trimmed at Q25 with fastp and processed into clonotypes with MiXCR by TCRdb, which kept only in-frame beta chains. Rows with a matching CDR3 protein are joined into one entry that keeps the most common DNA and genes. The sample data list about 800,000 distinct CDR3 sequences, and 20% to 25% of these were observed just once. Jointly, the top ten make up around 3.6% of the sample. These same records also appear under a second study, on T cells of mothers and their children.

Sequencing used blood. The source of these receptors is a boy between 10 and 17 years old in good health.

Points on this clonotype: One junction end does not reproduce the germline sequence, and a read error may be involved. The chain uses TRBV6-5 and TRBJ2-5; 8 nucleotides match TRBD1. This CDR3 region has 12 residues. CDR1 and CDR2 (germline): MNHEY, SVGAGI. The CDR3 is CASTPGDRTLYF. CDR3 nucleotides: TGTGCCAGCACCCCCGGGGACAGGACCCTGTACTTC.

This clonotype was seen more than once but under ten times. J is TRBJ2-3 and V is TRBV7-9; D tentatively reads TRBD1 or TRBD2 (5 bases each). This CDR3 comprises 13 residues. V shed 8 bases and J shed 6 bases, with 15 bases lying between them. The germline V gene has CDR1 SEHNR and CDR2 FQNEAQ (reference sequence). In DNA, the CDR3 is TGTGCCAGCCGCTGGGGGTTATCGGATACGCAGTATTTT. It yields the protein CASRWGLSDTQYF.

This clonotype was detected a few times. The V gene is TRBV29-1, the J gene TRBJ2-7, with D perhaps matching TRBD1 or TRBD2 (5 bases each). Germline V gives CDR1 SQVTM, CDR2 ANQGSEA. The CDR3 contains 12 residues. Trimming cost V 3 bases and J 4 bases, with 10 bases left between them. The CDR3: CSVERDEYEQYF. The CDR3 region has the DNA TGCAGCGTTGAGAGGGACGAGTACGAGCAGTACTTC.

This clonotype appeared once. As DNA, the CDR3 is TGCGCCAGCAGTGATGGCCCCCTTTACGAGCAGTACTTC. Its protein is CASSDGPLYEQYF. This rearrangement joins TRBV10-2 to TRBJ2-5; D is undetermined. The end of the DNA fits TRBJ2-7 better, so the J call may be wrong. The CDR3 contains 13 residues. Germline loops: CDR1 WSHSY, CDR2 SAAADI.

This clonotype was seen a handful of times. V gene TRBV20-1 combines with J gene TRBJ2-5; D could derive from TRBD1 or TRBD2 (5 bases each). Judging by the DNA end, TRBJ2-7 fits better; the J call may be wrong. Looked up from germline, CDR1 is DFQATT and CDR2 is SNEGSKA (reference sequence). The length of the CDR3 is 13 residues. CDR3 region: CSAQGPLTYEQYF. The CDR3 DNA reads as TGCAGTGCCCAGGGACCCCTGACCTACGAGCAGTACTTC.

This clonotype came up a few times. The chain uses TRBV13 and TRBJ2-3; the match to TRBD2 covers 9 bases. The CDR3 is 16 residues long. CDR1 PRHDT and CDR2 FYEKMQ come from the germline V gene (reference sequence). The trim removed 5 bases at V and 3 bases at J, leaving 9 bases unmatched. CDR3 in DNA: TGTGCCAGCAGCACACTCCGAGCGGGAGGAACAGATACGCAGTATTTT. The encoded protein is CASSTLRAGGTDTQYF.

This clonotype showed up just a few times. The chain carries TRBV9 and TRBJ2-7; D is perhaps TRBD1 or TRBD2 (6 bases each). Germline V CDR1 and CDR2: SGDLS, YYNGEE. This CDR3 region has 17 residues. The V gene lost 0 bases and the J gene lost 5 bases, with 21 bases spanning the gap. The CDR3 DNA is TGTGCCAGCAGCGTAGGAGAGAGGGAAGGGGGGCTCCACGAGCAGTACTTC. Its translation: CASSVGEREGGLHEQYF.

This clonotype was detected a few times. The gene calls are TRBV7-8 and TRBJ2-7, with 7 bases identical to TRBD2. The ends lost 5 bases at V and 4 bases at J; junction bases unmatched: 11. Germline CDR1 is SGHVS and CDR2 is FQNEAQ. This CDR3 has 15 amino acids. The CDR3 DNA is TGTGCCAGCAGCACACCCGAAACCGGGGGGTACGAGCAGTACTTC. Its translation: CASSTPETGGYEQYF. Full variable domain (missing parts from reference TRBV7-8 and TRBJ2-7): GAGVSQSPRYKVAKRGQDVALRCDPISGHVSLFWYQQALGQGPEFLTYFQNEAQLDKSGLPSDRFFAERPEGSVSTLKIQRTQQEDSAVYLCASSTPETGGYEQYFGPGTRLTVT.

The CDR3 loop is CASSQDMMGQAHNEQFF. The CDR3, as DNA: TGCGCCAGCAGCCAAGATATGATGGGGCAGGCTCACAATGAGCAGTTCTTC. This chain links TRBV4-1 with TRBJ2-1; D may be TRBD1 (5 bases). The CDR3 covers 17 residues. V lost 0 bases and J lost 5, with 17 bases in between. Germline CDR1 is MGHRA and CDR2 is YSYEKL.

The genes are TRBV10-3 and TRBJ2-3; 7 positions agree with TRBD1. The CDR3 contains 15 residues. The germline V gene encodes CDR1 ENHRY and CDR2 SYGVKD. The V gene end was trimmed by 4 bases and the J gene end by 2 bases; junction bases not matched to a gene: 6. CDR3 in amino acids: CAISVTGSITDTQYF. The CDR3 bases are TGTGCCATCAGTGTGACAGGGAGTATCACAGATACGCAGTATTTT.

This clonotype was picked up a small number of times. One junction end does not reproduce the germline sequence, and a read error may be involved. The chain combines TRBV5-1 with TRBJ2-7; D gene unclear. The CDR3 is 14 amino acids. Germline lookup yields CDR1 SGHRS and CDR2 YFSETQ. The CDR3 loop reads CASSLDPDSYGQYF. CDR3 nucleotide sequence: TGCGCCAGCAGCTTGGATCCCGACTCCTACGGGCAGTACTTC. The whole variable domain, filled in from reference TRBV5-1 and TRBJ2-7, reads KAGVTQTPRYLIKTRGQQVTLSCSPISGHRSVSWYQQTPGQGLQFLFEYFSETQRNKGNFPGRFSGRQFSNSRSEMNVSTLELGDSALYLCASSLDPDSYGQYFGPGTRLTVT.

V and J are TRBV6-5 and TRBJ2-7; 14 bases fit TRBD2. This CDR3 is 16 amino acids long. After removal of 4 bases from V and 3 bases from J, the junction contained 5 bases not matched to a gene. Germline loops: CDR1 MNHEY, CDR2 SVGAGI. The CDR3 loop reads CASSSWGLAGDYEQYF. The CDR3 DNA reads TGTGCCAGCAGTTCCTGGGGACTAGCGGGAGACTACGAGCAGTACTTC.

This clonotype was counted only a few times. The genes are TRBV4-1 and TRBJ2-5; 9 nucleotides align to TRBD2. The ends lost 0 bases at V and 4 bases at J; junction bases unmatched: 3. The V gene's germline CDR1 is MGHRA and CDR2 YSYEKL. The CDR3 is 15 residues long. CDR3 in amino acids: CASSQETREGETQYF. CDR3 bases: TGCGCCAGCAGCCAAGAAACGCGGGAGGGAGAGACCCAGTACTTC.

The chain employs TRBV4-1 and TRBJ2-5, with D perhaps being TRBD1 or TRBD2 (5 bases each). Germline loops: CDR1 MGHRA, CDR2 YSYEKL. This CDR3 has 14 residues. Trimming pared 3 bases from V and 2 bases from J, leaving 10 bases between. The CDR3 here is CASSHPGPQETQYF. The CDR3 DNA follows: TGCGCCAGCAGCCACCCGGGACCACAAGAGACCCAGTACTTC.

This clonotype has more than one count but fewer than ten. The chain is built from TRBV4-3 and TRBJ1-2; D is unresolved. CDR1 is LGHNA, CDR2 YSLEER, per germline. There are 16 residues in the CDR3. V was shortened by 0 bases and J by 4 bases, with 15 bases between the two germline ends. The CDR3 loop is CASSQDKRFLGYGYTF. The CDR3 DNA reads as TGCGCCAGCAGCCAAGACAAGAGGTTTCTGGGCTATGGCTACACCTTC.

V is TRBV20-1 and J is TRBJ2-5; no clear D. The germline V gene has CDR1 DFQATT and CDR2 SNEGSKA (reference sequence). The CDR3 is 14 amino acids. Trimming removed 0 bases at V and 2 bases at J, with 10 bases between. The CDR3 here is CSARDLERQETQYF. The CDR3, as DNA: TGCAGTGCTAGAGATCTAGAGCGACAAGAGACCCAGTACTTC.

The chain recombines TRBV12-3 or TRBV12-4 with TRBJ2-5; weak D call: TRBD1 (5 bases). The closer fit of TRBJ2-1 to the DNA end suggests the J call may be wrong. The CDR3 extends over 13 amino acids. This CDR3 reads CASSLTRDGEQFF. In DNA form, the CDR3 reads TGTGCCAGCAGTTTAACCAGGGATGGTGAGCAGTTCTTC.

There are a few counts of this clonotype. This chain links TRBV10-3 with TRBJ2-4; D remains unclear. The CDR3 spans 13 residues. Germline V gene sequence: CDR1 ENHRY, CDR2 SYGVKD. V lost 3 bases and J lost 9, with 12 bases in between. CDR3 region: CAISEEVAGIQYF. The DNA for the CDR3 is TGTGCCATCAGTGAAGAGGTCGCAGGCATTCAGTACTTC.

J is TRBJ2-3 and V is TRBV7-2; 9 bases agree with TRBD2. Germline V gene lookup returns CDR1 SGHTA and CDR2 FQGNSA. The V and J ends lost 5 bases and 3 bases, in that order; junction bases with no gene match: 12. The CDR3 loop spans 17 amino acids. The CDR3 protein is CASSAAGGTEGTDTQYF. Written as DNA, the CDR3 is TGTGCCAGCAGCGCAGCGGGGGGAACAGAAGGGACAGATACGCAGTATTTT. Filled out from reference TRBV7-2 and TRBJ2-3, the complete variable domain reads GAGVSQSPSNKVTEKGKDVELRCDPISGHTALYWYRQSLGQGLEFLIYFQGNSAPDKSGLPSDRFSAERTGGSVSTLTIQRTQQEDSAVYLCASSAAGGTEGTDTQYFGPGTRLTVL.

This clonotype was seen a handful of times. V usage is TRBV12-3 or TRBV12-4 and J usage is TRBJ2-7; the D gene is possibly TRBD1 (5 bases). CDR3 length: 12 amino acids. Deletions cut 3 bases from V and 4 bases from J, with 7 bases between. The CDR3 nucleotides read TGTGCCAGCAGTTTCAGGGAATACGAGCAGTACTTC. It is translated as CASSFREYEQYF.